One T cell receptor (beta chain) is described in this entry. Among Cohort 3 donors, those recovered had two negative PCRs, clearance, or symptom resolution. Methods used by the authors: Estimated nucleated cell counts came from reference gene primer amplification. The repertoire was sequenced with immunoSEQ multiplex PCR; TCRdb's copy has only in-frame clones and lacks some. V, J and clone size reflect that table, while D and trimming were determined from the DNA. There are 300,000 to 350,000 clones in the sample; over 80% occur only once, and around 4.6% lies in the top ten. The data were taken from a study of blood T cell repertoires in COVID-19. As for the study in general: T cells, B-cell-depleted T cells, or PBMCs supplied cDNA or gDNA.

The CDR3 contains 16 residues. V was pared by 6 bases and J by 7 bases, with 17 bases of the junction left unmatched. CDR1 is SNHLY, CDR2 FYNNEI, per germline. This sequence was found in a man aged 25-45 years who had recovered from COVID-19. The rearrangement uses TRBV2 and TRBJ2-7; TRBD1 agrees at 8 bases. Material for sequencing was PBMCs or T cells enriched from blood (not recorded which). CDR3: CASSLRHPTGVKEQYF. In DNA form, the CDR3 reads TGTGCCAGCAGCCTGAGACATCCGACAGGGGTAAAGGAGCAGTACTTC.